This entry features one TCR beta chain sequence. This CDR3 contains 15 residues. V shed 3 bases and J shed 2 bases, with 11 bases lying between them. The germline V gene encodes CDR1 LNHNV and CDR2 YYDKDF (reference sequence). As processed by the authors: Nucleated cell counts were estimated from reference gene primer amplification. Profiling relied on immunoSEQ multiplex PCR, and the TCRdb table lists in-frame clones only, not all of them. D and trimming come from the DNA, and the V and J calls and clone size come from that table. The data hold around 200,000 clones, with 70% to 90% observed a single time. The source of the sample is a study of blood T cell repertoires in COVID-19. Participant-reported clinical history was the basis for cohort assignment. Recovered status applied to Cohort 3 donors who had two consecutive negative PCRs. It also applied to those with clearance or with symptom resolution.

The receptor was derived from a man aged 25 to 45 who had recovered from COVID-19. The chain joins TRBV15 to TRBJ1-5; D unresolved. What was sequenced was PBMCs or T cells enriched from blood (not recorded which). CDR3 sequence (DNA): TGTGCCACCAGCAGTATTGGCCAGGGCAATCAGCCCCAGCATTTT. Translation: CATSSIGQGNQPQHF.